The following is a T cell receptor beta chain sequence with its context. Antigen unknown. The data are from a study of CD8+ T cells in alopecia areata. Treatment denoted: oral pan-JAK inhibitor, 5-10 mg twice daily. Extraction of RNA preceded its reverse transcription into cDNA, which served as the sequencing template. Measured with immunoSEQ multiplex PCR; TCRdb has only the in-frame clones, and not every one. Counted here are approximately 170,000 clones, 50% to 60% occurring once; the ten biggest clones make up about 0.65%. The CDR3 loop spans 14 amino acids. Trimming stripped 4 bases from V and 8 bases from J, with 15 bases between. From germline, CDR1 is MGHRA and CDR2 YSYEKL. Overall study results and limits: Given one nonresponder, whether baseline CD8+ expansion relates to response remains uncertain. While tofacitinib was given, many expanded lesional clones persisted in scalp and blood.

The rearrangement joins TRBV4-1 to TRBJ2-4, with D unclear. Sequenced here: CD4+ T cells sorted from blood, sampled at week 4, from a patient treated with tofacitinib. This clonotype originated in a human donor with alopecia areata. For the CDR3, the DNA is TGCGCCAGCAGCCCCACCTCTGCGGAAGACATTCAGTACTTC. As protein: CASSPTSAEDIQYF.